This T cell receptor (beta chain) was identified in a study of post-analysis software for immune sequencing data. For this clonotype: Antigen specificity is unknown.

Prepared libraries of TCR beta cDNA carried unique molecular identifiers. TCRdb called the PCR reads again in MiXCR, with one record for every CDR3 protein. This sample has 450,000 to 700,000 distinct CDR3 sequences; around 47% occur once, and the top ten carry 1.7%. Study findings and constraints: Included in a set of four or five TRBV segments more frequent in patients than controls were TRBV5-6, TRBV5-1 and TRBV20-1.

V gave up 4 bases and J gave up 0 bases, with 10 bases separating them. Germline lookup yields CDR1 SGHRS and CDR2 YFSETQ. This CDR3 is 14 amino acids long. Sequencing was done on a sample of blood. The rearrangement links TRBV5-1 to TRBJ1-2; D may be TRBD1 (6 bases). The clonotype was recovered from a girl under 18 with multiple sclerosis. The CDR3, as DNA: TGCGCCAGCAGCCCGGGGGACACTAACTATGGCTACACCTTC. Translation: CASSPGDTNYGYTF.